Listed here is a single T cell receptor (beta chain). As yet, its antigen is unknown. The same CDR3 can be traced to other DNA sequences in this sample. These data come from a study of beta chain features in type 1 diabetes. Germline CDR1 is GTSNPN and CDR2 is SVGIG (reference sequence). After removal of 5 bases from V and 6 bases from J, the junction contained 5 bases not matched to a gene. CDR3 length equals 13 residues. The whole isolated RNA underwent reverse transcription, so sequencing captured expressed TCRB transcripts. Sequencing was performed with immunoSEQ multiplex PCR; in TCRdb, only in-frame clones are kept and a portion is missing. The sample holds hundreds of thousands of clones, 11% to 15% seen once. The study, taken as a whole, reports: All four CD4+ subsets from Type 1 diabetes patients carried moderately but significantly shorter TCRB CDR3s.

The TCR was taken from a man between 18 and 35 years old with type 1 diabetes. The sample consisted of naive CD4+ T cells from blood. The V and J genes are TRBV30 and TRBJ1-5; 9 nucleotides match TRBD1. Written as DNA, the CDR3 is TGTGCCTGGGCTGGGACAGGGAGTCAGCCCCAGCATTTT. It encodes CAWAGTGSQPQHF. The complete variable domain, with remaining parts taken from reference TRBV30 and TRBJ1-5, reads SQTIHQWPATLVQPVGSPLSLECTVEGTSNPNLYWYRQAAGRGLQLLFYSVGIGQISSEVPQNLSASRPQDRQFILSSKKLLLSDSGFYLCAWAGTGSQPQHFGDGTRLSIL.